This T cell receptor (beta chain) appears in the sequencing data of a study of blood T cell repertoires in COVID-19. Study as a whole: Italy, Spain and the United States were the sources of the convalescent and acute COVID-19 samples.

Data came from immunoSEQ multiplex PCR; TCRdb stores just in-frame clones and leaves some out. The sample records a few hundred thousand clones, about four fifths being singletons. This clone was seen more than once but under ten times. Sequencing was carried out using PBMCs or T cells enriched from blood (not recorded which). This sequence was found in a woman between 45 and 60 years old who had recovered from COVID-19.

This chain's CDR3 is CASSLGGTDYGYTF. In DNA, the CDR3 is TGTGCCAGCAGTCTAGGCGGGACGGACTATGGCTACACCTTC. The V gene is TRBV28, the J gene TRBJ1-2; perhaps TRBD1 as D (5 bases). V lost 5 bases and J lost 3, with 13 bases in between. Per germline, CDR1 MDHEN and CDR2 SYDVKM. The CDR3 extends over 14 amino acids.